The rows below give T cell receptor beta chains drawn from one sample of a study of beta chain features in type 1 diabetes. The assay was immunoSEQ multiplex PCR, and TCRdb's table has in-frame clones only and misses some. The sample has hundreds of thousands of clones, 15% to 17% seen once. Sequencing input: naive CD4+ T cells from blood. These receptors originate from a man aged 18-30 years in good health. Each CDR3 is given with its conserved first and last residue. The D gene is left open where the match is weak. Clone size is not always given. Where it is, it says once, few, many or a class for expanded clones.

clone size	J gene	D gene	V gene	CDR3 protein	CDR3 DNA
few	TRBJ1-4	.	TRBV4-3	CASSQDRAGRNEKLFF	TGCGCCAGCAGCCAAGATCGGGCAGGGCGGAATGAAAAACTGTTTTTT
.	TRBJ1-2	.	TRBV28	CASNTGDSRSYTF	TGTGCCAGCAACACCGGGGACTCCCGCAGCTACACCTTC
.	TRBJ2-7	.	TRBV15	CATSREVQLGFSYEQYF	TGTGCCACCAGCAGAGAAGTCCAGCTGGGGTTCTCCTACGAGCAGTACTTC
.	TRBJ2-3	.	TRBV5-5	CASSLVATSTDTQYF	TGTGCCAGCAGCTTGGTAGCAACCAGCACAGATACGCAGTATTTT
.	TRBJ2-3	TRBD1	TRBV5-4	CASSEGQGGNTQYF	TGTGCCAGCAGCGAGGGACAGGGTGGAAATACGCAGTATTTT
few	TRBJ2-5	.	TRBV5-1	CASSGGTGSEETQYF	TGCGCCAGCAGCGGGGGGACGGGAAGTGAAGAGACCCAGTACTTC
few	TRBJ2-1	TRBD1	TRBV9	CASTSRRDSYNNEQFF	TGTGCCAGCACTAGTCGCCGGGACAGTTATAACAATGAGCAGTTCTTC
few	TRBJ2-7	TRBD2	TRBV4-1	CASSQSQLAGVSYEQYF	TGCGCCAGCAGCCAATCACAGTTAGCGGGAGTCTCCTACGAGCAGTACTTC
.	TRBJ2-5	.	TRBV7-2	CASSLADYPLQETQYF	TGTGCCAGCAGCTTAGCTGACTACCCTCTCCAAGAGACCCAGTACTTC
.	TRBJ1-2	.	TRBV11-2	CASSPLSDTNYGYTF	TGTGCCAGCAGCCCGTTATCAGACACGAACTATGGCTACACCTTC
few	TRBJ2-1	.	TRBV29-1	CSVALAEQFF	TGCAGCGTTGCCCTAGCGGAGCAGTTCTTC
few	TRBJ2-1	.	TRBV7-3	CASSPGTNEQFF	TGTGCCAGCAGCCCCGGGACAAATGAGCAGTTCTTC
.	TRBJ1-5	.	TRBV30	CAWSVPGTLDQPQHF	TGTGCCTGGAGTGTACCGGGAACCCTGGATCAGCCCCAGCATTTT
.	TRBJ1-2	TRBD1	TRBV9	CASSVRTGGGYGYTF	TGTGCCAGCAGCGTAAGAACAGGGGGCGGATATGGCTACACCTTC
few	TRBJ2-7	TRBD1	TRBV5-6	CASSALGQVSYEQYF	TGTGCCAGCAGCGCCCTGGGACAGGTTTCCTACGAGCAGTACTTC
few	TRBJ2-6	.	TRBV4-2	CASSQAGQSYGANVLTF	TGTGCCAGCAGCCAAGCCGGACAGTCTTATGGGGCCAACGTCCTGACTTTC
few	TRBJ2-4	.	TRBV28	CASSSPTAGLAKNIQYF	TGTGCCAGCAGTTCCCCGACAGCTGGATTAGCCAAAAACATTCAGTACTTC
few	TRBJ1-1	TRBD1	TRBV7-9	CASARGGEAFF	TGTGCCAGCGCCCGAGGGGGCGAAGCTTTCTTT
.	TRBJ1-2	TRBD1	TRBV7-2	CASSSGQGAYFYGYTF	TGTGCCAGCAGCTCGGGACAGGGGGCTTATTTCTATGGCTACACCTTC
few	TRBJ2-2	TRBD2	TRBV5-1	CASSSSGRALSTGELFF	TGCGCCAGCAGCTCTAGCGGGAGGGCCTTGAGCACCGGGGAGCTGTTTTTT
.	TRBJ1-4	.	TRBV6-5	CASSPPAHGRKLFF	TGTGCCAGCAGTCCTCCTGCCCATGGGCGGAAACTGTTTTTT
.	TRBJ2-5	.	TRBV7-3	CASSQTGTARETQYF	TGTGCCAGCAGTCAAACCGGGACCGCCCGCGAGACCCAGTACTTC
.	TRBJ2-5	.	TRBV18	CASSPLTGIGQETQYF	TGTGCCAGCTCACCACTAACTGGTATTGGCCAAGAGACCCAGTACTTC
.	TRBJ1-5	.	TRBV7-9	CASSPTSPNQPQHF	TGTGCCAGCAGCCCCACAAGTCCTAATCAGCCCCAGCATTTT
.	TRBJ2-1	.	TRBV19	CASSRQPLGNEQFF	TGTGCCAGTAGTCGGCAGCCTCTTGGCAATGAGCAGTTCTTC
few	TRBJ2-2	.	TRBV7-3	CASSLRTGGTGELFF	TGTGCCAGCAGCTTAAGGACAGGAGGGACCGGGGAGCTGTTTTTT
.	TRBJ2-5	.	TRBV9	CASSVAVTQETQYF	TGTGCCAGCAGCGTAGCAGTAACGCAAGAGACCCAGTACTTC
.	TRBJ2-5	TRBD1	TRBV2	CASSEPGGETQYF	TGTGCCAGCAGTGAGCCAGGGGGAGAGACCCAGTACTTC
few	TRBJ1-3	.	TRBV9	CASSSSIETRFGNTIYF	TGTGCCAGCAGCTCCTCTATAGAGACACGCTTTGGAAACACCATATATTTT
.	TRBJ1-6	TRBD1	TRBV5-1	CASTTSDRGSPLHF	TGCGCCAGCACCACCTCGGACAGGGGCTCACCCCTCCACTTT
.	TRBJ1-4	TRBD1	TRBV29-1	CSVDDRVNEKLFF	TGCAGCGTTGACGACAGGGTCAATGAAAAACTGTTTTTT
.	TRBJ1-5	TRBD1	TRBV6-6	CASSYRQGFKDQPQHF	TGTGCCAGCAGTTATCGACAGGGCTTTAAAGATCAGCCCCAGCATTTT
.	TRBJ1-3	.	TRBV4-2	CASSPRVGGNTIYF	TGTGCCAGCAGCCCGCGGGTGGGTGGAAACACCATATATTTT
.	TRBJ2-5	.	TRBV5-1	CASSLSRGQETQYF	TGCGCCAGCAGCTTATCAAGGGGCCAAGAGACCCAGTACTTC
few	TRBJ2-4	.	TRBV5-1	CASSLYNGEANIQYF	TGCGCCAGCAGCTTGTATAACGGGGAAGCGAACATTCAGTACTTC
few	TRBJ2-2	.	TRBV6-4	CASGRENTGELFF	TGTGCCAGCGGAAGGGAGAACACCGGGGAGCTGTTTTTT
.	TRBJ1-5	.	TRBV6-5	CASSYGQANQPQHF	TGTGCCAGCAGTTACGGGCAGGCTAATCAGCCCCAGCATTTT
few	TRBJ2-6	TRBD1	TRBV4-2	CASSHPPTGREGPGANVLTF	TGTGCCAGCAGCCACCCCCCGACAGGGAGAGAAGGTCCTGGGGCCAACGTCCTGACTTTC
.	TRBJ2-1	TRBD1	TRBV4-3	CASSQATRTGPYNEQFF	TGCGCCAGCAGCCAAGCTACTAGGACAGGGCCCTACAATGAGCAGTTCTTC
.	TRBJ2-7	.	TRBV27	CASSLPTGEQYF	TGTGCCAGCAGTCTCCCGACCGGCGAGCAGTACTTC
once	TRBJ1-4	.	TRBV27	CASSGGGRSYEKLFF	TGTGCCAGCAGTGGGGGTGGCAGGTCCTATGAAAAACTGTTTTTT
few	TRBJ1-2	TRBD1	TRBV7-2	CASSLAGQGHWDGYTF	TGTGCCAGCAGCTTAGCAGGACAGGGTCATTGGGATGGCTACACCTTC
few	TRBJ2-7	TRBD1	TRBV9	CASSPGQGTYEQYF	TGTGCCAGCAGTCCTGGACAGGGCACCTACGAGCAGTACTTC
.	TRBJ1-6	.	TRBV2	CASCFSYNSPLHF	TGTGCCAGCTGCTTCTCCTATAATTCACCCCTCCACTTT
few	TRBJ2-2	.	TRBV6-6	CASSYWPSRDTGELFF	TGTGCCAGCAGTTACTGGCCTAGCAGAGACACCGGGGAGCTGTTTTTT
.	TRBJ1-2	.	TRBV12-2	CASRLAGGLDYGYTF	TGTGCAAGTCGCTTAGCGGGGGGATTGGACTATGGCTACACCTTC
.	TRBJ1-5	.	TRBV27	CASSFSGVQPQHF	TGTGCCAGCAGTTTTTCAGGGGTTCAGCCCCAGCATTTT
few	TRBJ2-7	.	TRBV7-7	CASSLGGQGHEQYF	TGTGCCAGCAGCTTAGGGGGCCAGGGACACGAGCAGTACTTC
.	TRBJ2-6	TRBD1	TRBV5-4	CASSRAAWAGGGGANVLTF	TGTGCCAGCAGCCGAGCCGCCTGGGCAGGGGGCGGAGGGGCCAACGTCCTGACTTTC
.	TRBJ2-7	.	TRBV10-3	CAISESVLSTYEQYF	TGTGCCATCAGTGAGTCGGTACTTTCGACCTACGAGCAGTACTTC
few	TRBJ2-3	TRBD2	TRBV5-1	CASSLVASGGTDTQYF	TGCGCCAGCAGCTTGGTGGCTAGCGGGGGGACAGATACGCAGTATTTT
.	TRBJ2-3	.	TRBV5-1	CASTSPSDTQYF	TGCGCCAGCACCTCGCCTAGCGATACGCAGTATTTT
few	TRBJ2-3	TRBD2	TRBV27	CASSRTSGRSTDTQYF	TGTGCCAGCAGTCGGACTAGCGGGAGGTCTACAGATACGCAGTATTTT
few	TRBJ2-7	.	TRBV2	CASRVQDYEQYF	TGTGCCAGCAGAGTACAGGACTACGAGCAGTACTTC
once	TRBJ1-2	.	TRBV6-4	CASSVDIAGENGYTF	TGTGCCAGCAGCGTTGACATCGCAGGGGAGAACGGCTACACCTTC